The clone carrying this T cell receptor (gamma chain) was counted between two and nine times. The TCRdb protein comes from a much larger clone and disagrees with this DNA's translation at residue 12, likely due to a read error; the protein given here is derived from the DNA. These data come from a study of gamma-delta chains in newborns, infants, children. Study summary: Microbial exposure reportedly drives polyclonal innate γδ T cell expansion after birth.

Germline loops: CDR1 GITISATS, CDR2 ISYDGTV (reference sequence). The CDR3 has 16 amino acids. TCRdb reran clone calling via CATT on the reads. In the table there are under 3,000 gamma-chain clones, less than 30% of which are singletons. This sequence was found in a child who was a newborn, infant or young child, either healthy, febrile or measles-vaccinated (not recorded which). The rearrangement joins TRGV9 to TRGJP. Source material: blood. The CDR3, as DNA: TGTGCCTTGTGGGAGGTGAGCGAGTTGGGCAAAAGAATCAAGGTATTT. Encoded protein: CALWEVSELGKRIKVF.